This T cell receptor beta chain came from a study of somatic mutations in cytotoxic T cells in rheumatoid arthritis. The wider study: Sorting by flow gave nearly 100% purity for some V beta antibody-stained T-cell populations, including V beta1+ cells sequenced for TCRB. Overall study findings and caveats: The study found CD8+ clonality increased with age in rheumatoid arthritis patients, not healthy controls. A single CD8+ clone exceeded 20% of CD8+ cells in 8 of 65 patients.

Measured with immunoSEQ multiplex PCR; TCRdb has only the in-frame clones, and not every one. The sample holds about 36,000 clones; about 80% are singletons and the top ten take 3.2%. Magnetic beads with positive selection isolated CD4+ and CD8+ fractions, whose purity was verified by flow cytometry. Note on this clone: What it recognizes is unknown.

This sequence was found in a man in his forties in good health. The sequencing sample was made of CD8+ T cells sorted from blood.

Written as DNA, the CDR3 is TGTGCCAGTAGTCCGCCGGGACCCCTGGGGGAGACCCAGTACTTC. The encoded protein is CASSPPGPLGETQYF. V is TRBV19 and J is TRBJ2-5; D tentatively fits TRBD1 or TRBD2 (5 bases each). The CDR3 has 15 amino acids. Germline V gene sequence: CDR1 LNHDA, CDR2 SQIVND (reference sequence). Trimming removed 5 bases at V and 5 bases at J, with 18 bases between.